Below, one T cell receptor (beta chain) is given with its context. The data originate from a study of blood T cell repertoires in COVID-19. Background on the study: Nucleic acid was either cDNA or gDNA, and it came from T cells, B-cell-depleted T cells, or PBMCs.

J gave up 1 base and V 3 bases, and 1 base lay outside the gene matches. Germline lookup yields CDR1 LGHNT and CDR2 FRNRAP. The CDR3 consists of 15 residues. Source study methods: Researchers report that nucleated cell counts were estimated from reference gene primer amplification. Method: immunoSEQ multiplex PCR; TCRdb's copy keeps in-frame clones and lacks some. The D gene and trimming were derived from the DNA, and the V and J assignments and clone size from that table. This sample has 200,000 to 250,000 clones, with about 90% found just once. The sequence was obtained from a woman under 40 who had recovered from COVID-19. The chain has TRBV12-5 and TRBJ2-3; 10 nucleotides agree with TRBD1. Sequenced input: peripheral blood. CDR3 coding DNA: TGTGCTAGTGGTTTCGGGACAGGGGGCACAGATACGCAGTATTTT. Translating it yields CASGFGTGGTDTQYF. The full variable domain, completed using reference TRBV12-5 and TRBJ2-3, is DARVTQTPRHKVTEMGQEVTMRCQPILGHNTVFWYRQTMMQGLELLAYFRNRAPLDDSGMPKDRFSAEMPDATLATLKIQPSEPRDSAVYFCASGFGTGGTDTQYFGPGTRLTVL.